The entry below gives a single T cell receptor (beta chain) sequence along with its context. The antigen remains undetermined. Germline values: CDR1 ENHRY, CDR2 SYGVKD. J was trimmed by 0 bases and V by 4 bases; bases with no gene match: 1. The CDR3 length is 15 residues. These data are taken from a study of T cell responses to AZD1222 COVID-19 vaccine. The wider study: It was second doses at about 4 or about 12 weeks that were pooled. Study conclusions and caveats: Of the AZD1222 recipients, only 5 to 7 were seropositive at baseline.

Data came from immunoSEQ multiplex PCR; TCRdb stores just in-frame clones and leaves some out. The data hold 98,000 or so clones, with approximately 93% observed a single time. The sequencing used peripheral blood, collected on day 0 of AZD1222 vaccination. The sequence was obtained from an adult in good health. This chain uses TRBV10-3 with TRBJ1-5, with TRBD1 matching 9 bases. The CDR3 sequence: CAISADRGSNQPQHF. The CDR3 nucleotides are TGTGCCATCAGTGCGGACAGGGGTAGCAATCAGCCCCAGCATTTT.